These T cell receptor beta chains were read from a single sample in a study of PD-1 blockade in classical Hodgkin lymphoma. Clones were read by immunoSEQ multiplex PCR, and TCRdb kept only the in-frame ones, dropping some. The repertoire consists of some 27,000 clones, with roughly 80% occurring once and the leading ten covering less than 0.65%. The sequencing used CD4+ T cells from blood, collected before the fourth cycle of nivolumab. The receptors come from a human donor with classical Hodgkin lymphoma. Each CDR3 is given with its conserved first and last residue. D genes are given only for firm matches. A clone size is listed for some rows: how often the clone was seen (once, few, many), or a class if it is expanded.

>TRBV10-3|-|-|TRBJ1-6
TGTGCCATCAGTGATCCCCAACAGGGCGCGCCTTCTTATAATTCACCCCTCCACTTT
CAISDPQQGAPSYNSPLHF
>TRBV15|once|-|TRBJ1-2
TGTGCCACCAGCAGAAAAAAATACAAAGGGGGTTTCGGCTATCTTGGGGGCTACACCTTC
CATSRKKYKGGFGYLGGYTF
>TRBV5-1|-|TRBD1|TRBJ2-3
TGCGCCAGCAGAGAGGGGGCCAAGCTCACAGATACGCAGTATTTT
CASREGAKLTDTQYF
>TRBV6-1|-|TRBD1|TRBJ1-1
TGTGCCAGCAGTGATCTGGGACAGTGGGGCACTGAAGCTTTCTTT
CASSDLGQWGTEAFF
>TRBV18|-|TRBD1|TRBJ1-5
TGTGCCAGCTCACAAGGACAGGCTAGCAATCAGCCCCAGCATTTT
CASSQGQASNQPQHF
>TRBV5-1|-|TRBD1|TRBJ2-5
TGCGCCAGCAGCGGGAATACAGGGGATGGGGAGACCCAGTACTTC
CASSGNTGDGETQYF
>TRBV5-1|-|-|TRBJ1-1
TGCGCCAGCAGCTCGTTTGTGGGGACGGTGAACACTGAAGCTTTCTTT
CASSSFVGTVNTEAFF
>TRBV5-1|-|TRBD1|TRBJ1-4
TGCGCCAGCAGCCTAACAGGGGGAACTAATGAAAAACTGTTTTTT
CASSLTGGTNEKLFF
>TRBV6-5|-|TRBD1|TRBJ1-2
TGTGCCAGCAGCCCCCCGGACAGGGCGAGCTATGGCTACACCTTC
CASSPPDRASYGYTF
>TRBV25-1|-|-|TRBJ2-5
TGTGCCAGCAGGGGGGGAGGTTACTATCAAGAGACCCAGTACTTC
CASRGGGYYQETQYF
>TRBV7-8|-|TRBD2|TRBJ2-7
TGTGCCAGCAGATATAGCGGGGGGGCCTACGAGCAGTACTTC
CASRYSGGAYEQYF
>TRBV5-1|-|TRBD1|TRBJ1-1
TGCGCCAGCAGTGGTCAGGGGGAAGGAACTGAAGCTTTCTTT
CASSGQGEGTEAFF
>TRBV6-5|once|TRBD1|TRBJ1-1
TGTGCCAGCAGAACTCGGACAGGGTGGACTGAAGCTTTCTTT
CASRTRTGWTEAFF
>TRBV7-9|-|-|TRBJ2-3
TGTGCCAGCAGCCCAGGGACATTAACAGATACGCAGTATTTT
CASSPGTLTDTQYF
>TRBV6-1|-|TRBD1|TRBJ2-5
TGTGCCAGCAGAGAAACTCCGGGACAGGGGAAAGAGACCCAGTACTTC
CASRETPGQGKETQYF
>TRBV6-5|-|-|TRBJ1-2
TGTGCCAGCAGTCAAGAGGGACGGGGGACGTATGGCTACACCTTC
CASSQEGRGTYGYTF